This entry is about one T cell receptor (beta chain). Its antigen is as yet unknown. The data derive from a study of OX40 agonist ivuxolimab in advanced cancers. Study-wide background: Patients' therapy was ivuxolimab, an antibody that acts as an agonist of OX40 (CD134). Partial responses were observed in three patients, of whom one had hepatocellular carcinoma and two had cutaneous melanoma. Broader study findings: Among T cells, CD8+ cells averaged more expanded clones than CD4+ cells.

The V end was cut by 4 bases, the J end by 2 bases, with 18 bases between. Germline CDR1 reads SNHLY; CDR2 reads FYNNEI. The CDR3 has 16 amino acids. Systemic immunosuppression or a history of autoimmune disease excluded patients. The protocol was immunoSEQ multiplex PCR, while the TCRdb copy is restricted to in-frame clones and leaves out a portion. The sample holds 70,000 to 95,000 clones, about 83% seen once. The starting material was CD4+ or CD8+ T cells sorted from blood, obtained in a trial of the OX40 agonist ivuxolimab. The receptor's source is an adult with an advanced solid tumor such as melanoma, head and neck, liver or kidney cancer. The rearrangement links TRBV2 to TRBJ2-7; D is perhaps TRBD1 (6 bases). The CDR3, as DNA: TGTGCCAGCAGTGGGTCCCGGACAGAGAGAGCCTACGAGCAGTACTTC. Residues: CASSGSRTERAYEQYF.